This is a list of T cell receptor beta chains from one sample in a study of early T cells in non-severe SARS-CoV-2 infection. TCRdb independently ran MiXCR on the 5' RACE reads; one entry per CDR3 protein. This sample carries some 61,000 distinct CDR3 sequences, approximately 9.9% of them seen once, and the ten largest clones take less than 25%. Sequenced: whole blood. The origin of the receptors is an adult who was a healthcare worker with PCR-confirmed SARS-CoV-2 infection or an uninfected control (not recorded which). Each CDR3 is given with its conserved first and last residue. A D gene is named only where the DNA matches it firmly. The size entry is marked missing in some rows and otherwise reads once, few, many or a size class.

clone_size j_call v_call d_call cdr3_aa cdr3_nt
many TRBJ2-2 TRBV19 . CASSTLGGRGPNTGELFF TGTGCCAGTAGCACCCTTGGGGGGCGGGGGCCGAACACCGGGGAGCTGTTTTTT
many TRBJ1-5 TRBV27 . CASSQRWTDSNQPQHF TGTGCCAGCAGCCAACGATGGACAGATAGCAATCAGCCCCAGCATTTT
few TRBJ1-6 TRBV3-1 . CASSREGGFNSPLHF TGTGCCAGCAGCCGGGAAGGGGGGTTTAATTCACCCCTCCACTTT
many TRBJ2-6 TRBV2 . CASSTTGKTSGANVLTF TGTGCCAGCAGTACTACAGGGAAAACTTCTGGGGCCAACGTCCTGACTTTC
. TRBJ1-4 TRBV7-9 . CASSQGAAGEKLFF TGTGCCAGCAGCCAAGGGGCCGCGGGTGAAAAACTGTTTTTT
few TRBJ2-6 TRBV4-1 . CASSSFGLGANVLTF TGCGCCAGCAGCTCGTTTGGGCTTGGGGCCAACGTCCTGACTTTC
once TRBJ1-6 TRBV20-1 . CSASGASSYNSPLHF TGCAGTGCTAGTGGGGCCAGCTCCTATAATTCACCCCTCCACTTT
many TRBJ1-1 TRBV20-1 . CSARWNTEAFF TGCAGTGCTAGGTGGAACACTGAAGCTTTCTTT
few TRBJ1-3 TRBV6-6 . CASIAGEDSGNTIYF TGTGCCAGCATCGCAGGGGAGGACTCTGGAAACACCATATATTTT
. TRBJ1-1 TRBV18 . CASSPPSRPMNTEAFF TGTGCCAGCTCACCACCGAGCAGACCTATGAACACTGAAGCTTTCTTT
few TRBJ2-7 TRBV3-1 . CASSQTPGPYEQYF TGTGCCAGCAGCCAGACCCCCGGACCTTACGAGCAGTACTTC
few TRBJ1-1 TRBV5-1 . CASSLVSRATEAFF TGCGCCAGCAGCTTGGTGAGCAGGGCCACTGAAGCTTTCTTT
many TRBJ2-1 TRBV5-1 TRBD2 CASSSTSGVGNEQFF TGCGCCAGCAGCTCAACTAGCGGGGTTGGTAATGAGCAGTTCTTC
few TRBJ2-3 TRBV7-8 . CASSFIGRSTDTQYF TGTGCCAGCAGCTTTATCGGAAGGTCGACAGATACGCAGTATTTT
. TRBJ2-5 TRBV6-6 TRBD1 CASKLGTGDETQYF TGTGCCAGCAAGCTCGGGACAGGGGACGAGACCCAGTACTTC
many TRBJ1-2 TRBV7-9 . CASSRVEANYGYTF TGTGCCAGCAGCAGGGTGGAAGCTAACTATGGCTACACCTTC
. TRBJ1-1 TRBV20-1 . CSARGLTVGAFF TGCAGTGCTAGAGGGTTGACAGTCGGAGCTTTCTTT
few TRBJ2-1 TRBV30 TRBD2 CAWSVLSSGANNEQFF TGTGCCTGGAGTGTACTGAGTAGCGGGGCCAATAATGAGCAGTTCTTC
few TRBJ2-4 TRBV2 . CALSEVGVAKNIQYF TGTGCCTTAAGTGAAGTGGGGGTAGCCAAAAACATTCAGTACTTC
. TRBJ2-3 TRBV4-1 . CASSQDESTDTQYF TGCGCCAGCAGCCAGGACGAAAGCACAGATACGCAGTATTTT
few TRBJ2-1 TRBV29-1 TRBD1 CSVRQGASNEQFF TGCAGCGTGAGGCAGGGGGCGAGCAATGAGCAGTTCTTC
few TRBJ2-5 TRBV27 . CASRYQETQYF TGTGCCAGCAGGTACCAAGAGACCCAGTACTTC
. TRBJ1-1 TRBV3-1 . CASSPDAGNTEAFF TGTGCCAGCAGCCCCGATGCGGGGAACACTGAAGCTTTCTTT
many TRBJ1-5 TRBV12-3/TRBV12-4 . CASSDTGPHQPQHF TGTGCCAGCAGTGACACAGGGCCTCATCAGCCCCAGCATTTT
. TRBJ2-7 TRBV6-5 TRBD1 CASSYSAGGEQYF TGTGCCAGCAGTTACTCGGCAGGGGGCGAGCAGTACTTC